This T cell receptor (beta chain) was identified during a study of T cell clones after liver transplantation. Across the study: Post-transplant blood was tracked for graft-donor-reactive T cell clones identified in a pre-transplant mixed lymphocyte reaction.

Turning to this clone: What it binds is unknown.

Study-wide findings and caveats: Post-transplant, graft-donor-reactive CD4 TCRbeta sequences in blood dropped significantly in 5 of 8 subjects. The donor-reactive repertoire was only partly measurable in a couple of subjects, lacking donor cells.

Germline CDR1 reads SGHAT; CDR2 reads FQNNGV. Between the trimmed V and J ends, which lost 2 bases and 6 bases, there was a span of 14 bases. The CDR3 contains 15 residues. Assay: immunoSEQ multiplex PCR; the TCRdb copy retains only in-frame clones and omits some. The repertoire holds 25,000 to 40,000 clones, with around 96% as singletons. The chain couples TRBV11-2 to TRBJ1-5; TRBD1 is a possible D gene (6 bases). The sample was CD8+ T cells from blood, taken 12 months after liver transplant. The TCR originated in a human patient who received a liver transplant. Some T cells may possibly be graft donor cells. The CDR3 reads CASSLHGGQGQPQHF. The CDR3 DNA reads TGTGCCAGCAGCTTACACGGGGGGCAAGGTCAGCCCCAGCATTTT.